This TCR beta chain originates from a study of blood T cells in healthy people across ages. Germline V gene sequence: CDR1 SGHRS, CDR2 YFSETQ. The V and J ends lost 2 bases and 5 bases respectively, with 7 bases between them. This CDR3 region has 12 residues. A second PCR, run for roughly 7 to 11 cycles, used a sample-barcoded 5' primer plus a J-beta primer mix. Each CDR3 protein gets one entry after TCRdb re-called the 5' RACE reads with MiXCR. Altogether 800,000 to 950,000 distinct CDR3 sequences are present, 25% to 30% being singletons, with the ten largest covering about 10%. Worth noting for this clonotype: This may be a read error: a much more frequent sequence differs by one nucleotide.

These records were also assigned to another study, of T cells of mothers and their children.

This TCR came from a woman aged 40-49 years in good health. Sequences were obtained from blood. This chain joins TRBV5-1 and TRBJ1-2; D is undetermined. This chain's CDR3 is CASSFDVYGYTF. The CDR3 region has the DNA TGCGCCAGCAGCTTTGATGTTTATGGCTACACCTTC.